The 2 T cell receptor beta chains presented below share a single source sample, sequenced in a study of blood T cell repertoires in COVID-19 (dated by TCRdb to 2018 to 2021). Receptor amplification or capture employed the immunoSEQ multiplex PCR assay. This immuneACCESS table, as held by TCRdb, lists in-frame sequences with V and J called but not all clones. Of the missing ones, under half trace to an unresolved V gene in checked studies; the others have no known cause. Recorded for this sample are 87,000 or so clones; 90% of them occurred a single time. The ten biggest clones cover 5% to 7% of the sample. The sample comprised peripheral blood. All receptors come from a man between 18 and 29 years old with COVID-19, enrolled during active disease.

The gene calls are TRBV7-3 and TRBJ2-1; the match to TRBD2 covers 10 bases. CDR1 is SGHTA and CDR2 is FQGTGA in the germline V gene. The CDR3 length is 15 residues. V shed 5 bases and J 7 bases; nucleotides not matched to a gene: 8. The CDR3, as DNA: TGTGCCAGCAGCCCTTTAGCGGGAGGCTGGAATGAGCAGTTCTTC. This codes for CASSPLAGGWNEQFF.

This clone was recorded only once. The chain joins TRBV4-3 to TRBJ2-7, with D tentatively TRBD2 (5 bases). CDR1 and CDR2 from the germline V gene are LGHNA and YSLEER. The V end was cut by 0 bases, the J end by 0 bases, with 12 bases between. The CDR3 totals 16 residues. The CDR3 is CASSQEAVRSSYEQYF. DNA for the CDR3: TGCGCCAGCAGCCAAGAAGCGGTTCGAAGCTCCTACGAGCAGTACTTC.